Below are 28 T cell receptor beta chains sequenced from a single sample in a study of T-cell memory formation after mild COVID-19. TCRdb ran MiXCR on the 5' RACE reads and lists one entry per CDR3 protein. The sample has 410,000 or so distinct CDR3 sequences, around 22% seen once. What was sequenced was PBMCs or a T cell subset sorted from them (not recorded which). These TCRs come from an adult woman who had mild COVID-19 (a few samples of this study predate the infection). Cell type and time point are not known.

The chain uses TRBV20-1 and TRBJ1-1; TRBD1 matches at 7 bases. This CDR3 region has 17 residues. Germline V gene sequence: CDR1 DFQATT, CDR2 SNEGSKA (reference sequence). The V segment lost 3 bases and the J segment 0 bases; nucleotides outside the gene matches: 13. CDR3 nucleotides: TGCAGTGCTAGTGGGGAGACACCGACAGGGATGAACACTGAAGCTTTCTTT. It specifies CSASGETPTGMNTEAFF.

This clonotype occurred many times. The genes are TRBV24-1 and TRBJ1-1; D not certain. The CDR3 sequence is 16 residues long. V was clipped by 0 bases and J by 6 bases, with 16 bases between them. Germline CDR1 KGHDR, CDR2 SFDVKD. The CDR3 DNA sequence: TGTGCCACCAGTGATTTGGGCTACAGAGCTGCTCCTGAAGCTTTCTTT. Its translation: CATSDLGYRAAPEAFF.

In this sample, this clonotype turned up many times. CDR3 amino acids: CASSQRTGTNEKLFF. The CDR3 region has the DNA TGTGCCAGCAGTCAAAGGACGGGAACTAATGAAAAACTGTTTTTT. J is TRBJ1-4 and V is TRBV25-1; D call uncertain. The CDR3 has 15 residues. Germline lookup yields CDR1 MGHDK and CDR2 SYGVNS. The V end lost 5 bases, the J end lost 1 base, and 11 bases lay between the germline ends.

This clonotype was counted between two and nine times. The chain uses TRBV6-6 and TRBJ2-2, with D hard to call. Trimming cost V 2 bases and J 4 bases, with 5 bases left between them. CDR3 length: 13 residues. CDR1 is MNHNY, CDR2 SVGAGI, per germline (reference sequence). CDR3 region: CASSYQATGELFF. The DNA of the CDR3 is TGTGCCAGCAGTTACCAGGCCACCGGGGAGCTGTTTTTT.

The J gene is TRBJ1-1, the V gene TRBV10-3; D gene ambiguous. This CDR3 contains 15 residues. Germline V gene sequence: CDR1 ENHRY, CDR2 SYGVKD. The ends were cut back, 0 bases at V and 2 bases at J, with 10 bases in the middle. Written as DNA, the CDR3 is TGTGCCATCAGTGAGTCGGGGATCGGAAACACTGAAGCTTTCTTT. Translation: CAISESGIGNTEAFF.

The chain couples TRBV6-1 to TRBJ2-2, with TRBD1 identical over 8 bases. V shed 4 bases, J shed 4 bases, and the junction held 8 bases outside the gene matches. Germline-derived CDR1 and CDR2 are MNHNS and SASEGT. The CDR3 extends over 16 amino acids. CDR3 loop: CASSGTGQGGTGELFF. The CDR3 DNA follows: TGTGCCAGCAGTGGAACCGGACAGGGAGGCACCGGGGAGCTGTTTTTT.

The chain employs TRBV7-9 and TRBJ2-5; perhaps D is TRBD1 or TRBD2 (5 bases each). V lost 2 bases to trimming and J lost 5 bases, with 12 bases between them. The CDR3 runs 14 residues. The germline V gene encodes CDR1 SEHNR and CDR2 FQNEAQ (reference sequence). This CDR3 reads CASSLTSGDETQYF. The CDR3 DNA reads as TGTGCCAGCAGCTTAACCTCCGGGGACGAGACCCAGTACTTC.

The chain carries TRBV5-1 and TRBJ1-1; the match to TRBD1 covers 8 bases. There are 16 residues in the CDR3. The V gene's germline CDR1 is SGHRS and CDR2 YFSETQ. V trimming: 4 bases; J trimming: 3 bases; junction bases outside the gene matches: 11. The chain's CDR3 is CASSQGTGVPYTEAFF. The CDR3 DNA reads TGCGCCAGCAGCCAGGGGACAGGAGTCCCATACACTGAAGCTTTCTTT.

The rearrangement joins TRBV5-1 to TRBJ2-7; D assignment may be TRBD1 or TRBD2 (5 bases each). The CDR3 is made up of 11 amino acids. V lost 4 bases, J lost 7 bases, and 9 bases lay in between. In germline, CDR1 is SGHRS, CDR2 YFSETQ. The CDR3 DNA is TGCGCCAGCAGCGGGGACCAGGAGCAGTACTTC. It codes for CASSGDQEQYF.

This clonotype occurred a few times. This chain joins TRBV12-3 or TRBV12-4 and TRBJ2-7; the D gene is possibly TRBD1 (5 bases). The CDR3 consists of 14 residues. Trimming removed 3 bases at V and 3 bases at J, with 12 bases between. CDR3 DNA sequence: TGTGCCAGCAGTTTTGGGGCGGTAATCTACGAGCAGTACTTC. Translating gives CASSFGAVIYEQYF.

The V gene is TRBV24-1, the J gene TRBJ2-7; D possibly matches TRBD1 or TRBD2 (5 bases each). The CDR3 has 13 residues. Germline assignment: CDR1 KGHDR and CDR2 SFDVKD. Trimming left V 4 bases short and J 6 bases short, with 12 bases between. The CDR3, as DNA: TGTGCCACCAGTGACGGGACCTCTCGCGAGCAGTACTTC. It translates to CATSDGTSREQYF.

V usage is TRBV5-1 and J usage is TRBJ2-7; either TRBD1 or TRBD2 may fit D (5 bases each). Per germline, CDR1 SGHRS and CDR2 YFSETQ. The CDR3 spans 13 residues. V was shortened by 4 bases and J by 4 bases, with 12 bases between the two germline ends. For the CDR3, the DNA is TGCGCCAGCAGCAGGGACGGCTGGTACGAGCAGTACTTC. Protein: CASSRDGWYEQYF.

Only a few counts were recorded for this clonotype. The chain employs TRBV30 and TRBJ2-2; D is perhaps TRBD1 (5 bases). The CDR3 length is 13 residues. Germline CDR1 and CDR2: GTSNPN and SVGIG (reference sequence). Deletions cut 2 bases from V and 5 bases from J, with 9 bases between. As DNA, the CDR3 is TGTGCCTGGAGTCCAGGGCGGACCGGGGAGCTGTTTTTT. Amino acids: CAWSPGRTGELFF.

In this sample, this clonotype turned up once. The chain uses TRBV5-1 and TRBJ1-2, with 7 positions matching TRBD1. The J segment lost 6 bases and the V segment lost 4 bases, leaving 24 bases of the junction unmatched. CDR3 size: 19 residues. Germline V gene sequence: CDR1 SGHRS, CDR2 YFSETQ. CDR3 protein: CASSPYYRTGPPEENGYTF. DNA for the CDR3: TGCGCCAGCAGCCCCTACTATCGGACAGGCCCCCCGGAGGAGAATGGCTACACCTTC.

The chain uses TRBV5-6 and TRBJ1-6, with D tentatively TRBD1 (5 bases). The V end was cut by 3 bases, the J end by 11 bases, with 12 bases between. The length of the CDR3 is 13 residues. Germline V gene lookup returns CDR1 SGHDT and CDR2 YYEEEE. CDR3 sequence: CASSWGRMPPLHF. In nucleotides, the CDR3 is TGTGCCAGCAGCTGGGGACGGATGCCACCCCTCCACTTT.

Regarding this clonotype: A junction end diverges from the germline sequence, so it may reflect a read error. The J gene is TRBJ2-5, the V gene TRBV7-9; TRBD2 matches 7 bases. Per the germline V gene, CDR1 is SEHNR and CDR2 is FQNEAQ (reference sequence). The CDR3 loop spans 13 amino acids. CDR3 sequence reads: CASSLAPASGVTF. DNA for the CDR3: TGTGCCAGCAGCTTAGCTCCGGCTAGCGGAGTAACCTTC.

This clonotype was seen a handful of times. The gene calls are TRBV6-2 or TRBV6-3 and TRBJ2-7; maybe TRBD1 (5 bases). Germline CDR1 MNHEY, CDR2 SVGEGT. Between the trimmed V and J ends, which lost 6 bases and 0 bases, there was a span of 18 bases. The CDR3 totals 16 residues. DNA of the CDR3: TGTGCCAGCAGGCCTTCGGCAGGGCTCTTCTCCTACGAGCAGTACTTC. This sequence encodes CASRPSAGLFSYEQYF.

CDR3 amino acids: CASSESWQAVGYEQYF. CDR3 nucleotide sequence: TGTGCCAGCAGTGAATCGTGGCAGGCCGTGGGTTACGAGCAGTACTTC. The genes are TRBV6-1 and TRBJ2-7; unclear D gene. The CDR3 sequence is 16 residues long. Looked up from germline, CDR1 is MNHNS and CDR2 is SASEGT. V was cut by 2 bases and J by 4 bases, with 18 bases left in between.

The chain carries TRBV7-9 and TRBJ2-1; 16 bases are a match to TRBD2. There are 17 residues in the CDR3. Germline V gene data show CDR1 as SEHNR and CDR2 as FQNEAQ (reference sequence). The trim removed 3 bases at V and 5 bases at J, leaving 4 bases unmatched. The CDR3 DNA is TGTGCCAGCAGCTTGGGACTAGCGGGAGGGGTTGACAATGAGCAGTTCTTC. It specifies CASSLGLAGGVDNEQFF.

The chain links TRBV7-9 to TRBJ1-1; a possible D gene is TRBD1 (6 bases). The V and J ends lost 0 bases and 1 base respectively, with 12 bases between them. The length of the CDR3 is 16 residues. Germline V gene data show CDR1 as SEHNR and CDR2 as FQNEAQ (reference sequence). The CDR3 loop is CASSLAGWGQNTEAFF. In nucleotides, the CDR3 is TGTGCCAGCAGCTTAGCGGGTTGGGGGCAGAACACTGAAGCTTTCTTT.

This rearrangement joins TRBV19 to TRBJ2-7, with D perhaps matching TRBD2 (7 bases). The CDR3 spans 15 residues. Germline V lookup: CDR1 LNHDA, CDR2 SQIVND (reference sequence). Trimming took 6 bases from V and 1 from J, leaving 16 bases between them. The CDR3 DNA reads as TGTGCCAGTAGGAGAGAGGGGGGGCCTTCCTACGAGCAGTACTTC. Protein product: CASRREGGPSYEQYF.

The chain couples TRBV29-1 to TRBJ2-4; 8 positions match TRBD1. Germline CDR1 is SQVTM and CDR2 is ANQGSEA. This CDR3 region has 13 residues. V shed 4 bases, J shed 6 bases, and the junction held 5 bases outside the gene matches. CDR3 amino acids: CSVAPGQANIQYF. The CDR3 DNA reads TGCAGCGTTGCGCCGGGACAGGCAAACATTCAGTACTTC.

The V and J genes are TRBV6-1 and TRBJ2-1; D is unresolved. The CDR3 spans 13 residues. V lost 6 bases to trimming and J lost 8 bases, with 14 bases between them. Germline CDR1 is MNHNS and CDR2 is SASEGT. CDR3 bases: TGTGCCAGCAGGGGGTCGCTCTTCGATGAGCAGTTCTTC. Translating it yields CASRGSLFDEQFF.

The chain joins TRBV12-3 or TRBV12-4 to TRBJ1-1, with D perhaps TRBD1 (5 bases). The CDR3 is 16 amino acids. Trimming cost V 2 bases and J 5 bases, with 18 bases left between them. In DNA form, the CDR3 reads TGTGCCAGCAGTTTAAGGGTGAGGGCCCGGGGGACTGAAGCTTTCTTT. Protein product: CASSLRVRARGTEAFF.

The genes are TRBV12-3 or TRBV12-4 and TRBJ2-1, with 9 bases matching TRBD2. This CDR3 is 14 amino acids long. Unmatched junction bases numbered 2, after V lost 5 bases and J lost 3 bases. Written as DNA, the CDR3 is TGTGCCAGCAGTATTAGCGGGGGCTACAATGAGCAGTTCTTC. Protein: CASSISGGYNEQFF.

This clonotype was seen a handful of times. DNA of the CDR3: TGTGCCTGGAGTCAGGGGTCGCGGGTCACCGGGGAGCTGTTTTTT. Its translation is CAWSQGSRVTGELFF. The rearrangement links TRBV30 to TRBJ2-2, with D perhaps matching TRBD1 (6 bases). V was clipped by 2 bases and J by 4 bases, with 14 bases between them. Germline V gives CDR1 GTSNPN, CDR2 SVGIG (reference sequence). The CDR3 contains 15 residues.

V gene TRBV11-3 combines with J gene TRBJ2-5; 9 bases agree with TRBD1. This CDR3 comprises 15 residues. V lost 5 bases, J lost 5 bases, and 9 bases stayed unmatched. Germline lookup yields CDR1 SGHNT and CDR2 YENEEA. The CDR3 loop is CASSHLGQGLETQYF. DNA for the CDR3: TGTGCCAGCAGCCACCTGGGACAGGGTCTTGAGACCCAGTACTTC.

The sample holds many counts of this clonotype. This chain connects TRBV2 to TRBJ2-5; TRBD1 matches 9 bases. The CDR3 has 14 residues. Germline CDR1 is SNHLY and CDR2 is FYNNEI. V shed 3 bases and J 4 bases; nucleotides not matched to a gene: 3. This CDR3 reads CASSDLTGGETQYF. For the CDR3, the DNA is TGTGCCAGCAGTGATTTGACAGGGGGAGAGACCCAGTACTTC.